Listed here is a single T cell receptor (beta chain). These data originate in a study of T cell changes during pregnancy in multiple sclerosis. Sequencing was performed with immunoSEQ multiplex PCR; in TCRdb, only in-frame clones are kept and a portion is missing. The table records tens of thousands of clones, 88% of them present only once. The CDR3 runs 16 residues. V gave up 0 bases and J gave up 1 base, with 12 bases separating them. CDR1 MNHNS and CDR2 SASEGT come from the germline V gene. The sample here was CD4+ T cells from peripheral blood mononuclear cells, taken in the first trimester of pregnancy. The origin of this receptor is a female donor with multiple sclerosis, enrolled in a pregnancy study. The chain has TRBV6-1 and TRBJ1-1; D is uncertain. CDR3 in DNA: TGTGCCAGCAGTGAAGCGGTGACGCGGTGGAACACTGAAGCTTTCTTT. Protein: CASSEAVTRWNTEAFF.